This TCR beta chain was observed in a study of long-term antiretroviral therapy in people with HIV. Study-wide background: Specimens dating back about a decade before the 2015 immediate-ART recommendation are the oldest included.

For each donor, at least one pre-ART and at least two post-ART PBMC samples were available. Version v3.0 of the immunoSEQ assay was performed at survey level. Sequencing was designed to cover about 35,000-50,000 T-cell genomes in each sample. This table comes from immunoSEQ multiplex PCR, and its TCRdb copy is limited to in-frame clones, with some not included. Of fewer than 45,000 clones in the sample, roughly 81% were seen once. Material: unsorted PBMCs, obtained roughly 2.9 years before starting antiretroviral therapy. The clonotype comes from a woman in her twenties or thirties with HIV.

The CDR3 region has the DNA TGTGCCAGCAGCACCGGCGTTATGGTCTCCCCGCCTAAAGGCGATCAGCCCCAGCATTTT. Translating it yields CASSTGVMVSPPKGDQPQHF. This sequence joins TRBV21-1 and TRBJ1-5. TRBV21-1 is assigned pseudogene status. The CDR3 has 20 residues.